Described below is a single T cell receptor beta chain sequence and its context. Per the germline V gene, CDR1 is MDHEN and CDR2 is SYDVKM. The CDR3 is 18 residues long. Trimming removed 7 bases at V and 2 bases at J, with 23 bases between. This sample stems from a study of blood T cell repertoires in COVID-19. For the study at large: Specimens from acute and convalescent COVID-19 originated in the United States, Italy and Spain.

Clones were read by immunoSEQ multiplex PCR, and TCRdb kept only the in-frame ones, dropping some. The sample includes about 80,000 clones, 65% to 85% seen only once; the top ten take roughly 15%. Sequences were obtained from peripheral blood. This chain joins TRBV28 and TRBJ2-2; maybe TRBD1 (6 bases). The sequence was collected from a man between 70 and 80 years old with active or convalescent COVID-19. The CDR3 DNA reads as TGTGCCAGCACCAGGACAGAGGGCCGAGGGCCTAACACCGGGGAGCTGTTTTTT. It specifies CASTRTEGRGPNTGELFF. The complete variable domain, with remaining parts taken from reference TRBV28 and TRBJ2-2, reads DVKVTQSSRYLVKRTGEKVFLECVQDMDHENMFWYRQDPGLGLRLIYFSYDVKMKEKGDIPEGYSVSREKKERFSLILESASTNQTSMYLCASTRTEGRGPNTGELFFGEGSRLTVL.